This T cell receptor beta chain was sequenced in a study of cytomegalovirus exposure and HLA in healthy donors. The CDR3 sequence is 14 residues long. Trimming cost V 6 bases and J 0 bases, with 6 bases left between them. Germline CDR1 is MNHEY and CDR2 is SMNVEV (reference sequence). Researchers ran the PCR with 60 Vbeta and 13 Jbeta primers. Libraries were prepared by immunoSEQ multiplex PCR; TCRdb keeps only in-frame clonotypes and omits some of them. The profile shows 120,000 or so clones, around 84% of them singletons. The chain is built from TRBV27 and TRBJ2-6, with D possibly being TRBD2 (5 bases). Sequenced: PBMCs. The TCR was taken from a woman aged 40 to 50 in good health and CMV-seronegative. CDR3 DNA: TGTGCCAGCAGCGGAGGCTCTGGGGCCAACGTCCTGACTTTC. Translating it yields CASSGGSGANVLTF.